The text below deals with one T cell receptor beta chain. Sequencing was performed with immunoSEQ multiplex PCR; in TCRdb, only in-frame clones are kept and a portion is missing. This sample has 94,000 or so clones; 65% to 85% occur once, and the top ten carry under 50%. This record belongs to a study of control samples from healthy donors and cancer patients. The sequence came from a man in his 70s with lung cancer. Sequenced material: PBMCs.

The CDR3 nucleotides read TGTGCCAGCAGTCGAATGAGGACTAGTTTTCTCGAGCAGTACTTC. It specifies CASSRMRTSFLEQYF. The chain recombines TRBV11-2 with TRBJ2-7; TRBD2 matches at 7 bases. This CDR3 spans 15 amino acids. Germline values: CDR1 SGHAT, CDR2 FQNNGV. The V segment lost 6 bases and the J segment 6 bases; nucleotides outside the gene matches: 14.